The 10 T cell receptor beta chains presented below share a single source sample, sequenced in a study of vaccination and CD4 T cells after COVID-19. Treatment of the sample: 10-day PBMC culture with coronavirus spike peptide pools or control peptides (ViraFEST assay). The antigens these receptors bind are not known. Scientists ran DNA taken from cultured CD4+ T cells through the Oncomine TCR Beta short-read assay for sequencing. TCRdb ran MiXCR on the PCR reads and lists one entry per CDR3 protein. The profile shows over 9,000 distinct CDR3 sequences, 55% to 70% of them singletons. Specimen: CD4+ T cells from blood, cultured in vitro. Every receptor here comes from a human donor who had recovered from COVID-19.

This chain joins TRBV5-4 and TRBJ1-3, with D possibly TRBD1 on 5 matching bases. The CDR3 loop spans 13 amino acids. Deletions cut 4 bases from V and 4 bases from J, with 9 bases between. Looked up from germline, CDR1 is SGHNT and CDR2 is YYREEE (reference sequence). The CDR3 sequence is CASSLQGGNTIYF. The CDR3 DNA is TGTGCCAGCAGCCTGCAGGGAGGAAACACCATATATTTT.

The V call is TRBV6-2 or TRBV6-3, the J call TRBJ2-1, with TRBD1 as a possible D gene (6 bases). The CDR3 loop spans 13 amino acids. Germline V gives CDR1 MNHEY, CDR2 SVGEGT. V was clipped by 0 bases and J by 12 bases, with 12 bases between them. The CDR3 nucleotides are TGTGCCAGCAGTTACTCCAGGGGATGGTCGCAGTTCTTC. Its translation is CASSYSRGWSQFF.

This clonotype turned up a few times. CDR3 nucleotide sequence: TGTGCCAGCAGTGTGAGAGGAACCTATGGCTACACCTTC. Translation: CASSVRGTYGYTF. V and J are TRBV2 and TRBJ1-2, with D uncertain. Trimming removed 4 bases from V and 4 bases from J, with 10 bases in between. The CDR3 covers 13 residues. Germline CDR1 reads SNHLY; CDR2 reads FYNNEI.

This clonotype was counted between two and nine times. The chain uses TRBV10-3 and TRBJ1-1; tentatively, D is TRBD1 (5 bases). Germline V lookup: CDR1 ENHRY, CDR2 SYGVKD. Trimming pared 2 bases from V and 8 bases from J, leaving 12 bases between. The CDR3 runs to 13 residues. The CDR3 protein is CAISEGREREAFF. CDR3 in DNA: TGTGCCATCAGTGAGGGCAGGGAGCGGGAAGCTTTCTTT.

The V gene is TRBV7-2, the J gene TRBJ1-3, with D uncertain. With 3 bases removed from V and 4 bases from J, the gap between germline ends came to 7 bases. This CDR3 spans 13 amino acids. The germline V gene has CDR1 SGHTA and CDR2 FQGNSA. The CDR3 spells CASSFFAGNTIYF. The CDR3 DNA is TGTGCCAGCAGCTTCTTTGCCGGAAACACCATATATTTT. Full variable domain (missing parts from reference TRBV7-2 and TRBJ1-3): GAGVSQSPSNKVTEKGKDVELRCDPISGHTALYWYRQSLGQGLEFLIYFQGNSAPDKSGLPSDRFSAERTGGSVSTLTIQRTQQEDSAVYLCASSFFAGNTIYFGEGSWLTVV.

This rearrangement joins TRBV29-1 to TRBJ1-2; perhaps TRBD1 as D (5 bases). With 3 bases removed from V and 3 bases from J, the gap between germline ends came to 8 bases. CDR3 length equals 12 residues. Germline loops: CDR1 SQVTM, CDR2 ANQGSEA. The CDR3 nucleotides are TGCAGCGTTGATCCAGGGTACTATGGCTACACCTTC. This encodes CSVDPGYYGYTF.

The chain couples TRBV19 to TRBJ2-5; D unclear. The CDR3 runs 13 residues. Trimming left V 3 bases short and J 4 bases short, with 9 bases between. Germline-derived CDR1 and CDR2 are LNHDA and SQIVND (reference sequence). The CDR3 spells CASSIGEAETQYF. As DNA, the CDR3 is TGTGCCAGTAGTATTGGAGAGGCAGAGACCCAGTACTTC. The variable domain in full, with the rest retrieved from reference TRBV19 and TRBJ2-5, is DGGITQSPKYLFRKEGQNVTLSCEQNLNHDAMYWYRQDPGQGLRLIYYSQIVNDFQKGDIAEGYSVSREKKESFPLTVTSAQKNPTAFYLCASSIGEAETQYFGPGTRLLVL.

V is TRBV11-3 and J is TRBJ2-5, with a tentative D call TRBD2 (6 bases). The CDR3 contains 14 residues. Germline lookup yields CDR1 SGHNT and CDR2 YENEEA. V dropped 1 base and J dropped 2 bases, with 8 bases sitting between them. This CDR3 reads CASSLVRGQETQYF. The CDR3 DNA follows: TGTGCCAGCAGCTTAGTGCGGGGTCAAGAGACCCAGTACTTC. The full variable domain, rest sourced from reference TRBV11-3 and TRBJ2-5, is EAGVVQSPRYKIIEKKQPVAFWCNPISGHNTLYWYLQNLGQGPELLIRYENEEAVDDSQLPKDRFSAERLKGVDSTLKIQPAELGDSAVYLCASSLVRGQETQYFGPGTRLLVL.

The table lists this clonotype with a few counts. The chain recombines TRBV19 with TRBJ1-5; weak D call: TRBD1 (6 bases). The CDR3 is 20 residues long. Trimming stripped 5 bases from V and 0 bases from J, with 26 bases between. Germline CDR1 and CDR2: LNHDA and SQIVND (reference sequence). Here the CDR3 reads CASSGGLWEGGSYSNQPQHF. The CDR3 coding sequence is TGTGCCAGTAGTGGGGGGCTGTGGGAGGGAGGCTCTTATAGCAATCAGCCCCAGCATTTT.

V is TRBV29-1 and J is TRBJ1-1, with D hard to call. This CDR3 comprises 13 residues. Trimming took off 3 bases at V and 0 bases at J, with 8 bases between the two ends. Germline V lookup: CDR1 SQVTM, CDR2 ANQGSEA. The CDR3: CSVEGRMNTEAFF. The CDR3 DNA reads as TGCAGCGTTGAGGGCAGAATGAACACTGAAGCTTTCTTT.